Each of the 19 T cell receptor beta chains below was sequenced from the same sample in a study of T cells in Graves' hyperthyroidism and ophthalmopathy. RNA transcripts were the template for amplifying TCR beta CDR3 regions. Using the HTBI primer set, a first-round RT-PCR was run on the TCR CDR3. From the multiplex PCR reads, TCRdb called clonotypes with MiXCR, one entry per CDR3 protein. The table lists fewer than 550,000 distinct CDR3 sequences, 15% to 19% of them singletons. Sequencing input: blood. Receptor source: a woman younger than 30 with Graves' hyperthyroidism.

The sample holds many counts of this clonotype. This chain links TRBV7-4 with TRBJ1-4; D is ambiguous. The CDR3 length is 17 residues. Germline values: CDR1 SGHVT, CDR2 SQSDAQ. V dropped 5 bases and J dropped 8 bases, with 24 bases sitting between them. The CDR3 spells CASSPHGGKVEGEKLFF. CDR3 sequence (DNA): TGTGCCAGCAGCCCGCACGGAGGTAAAGTGGAGGGCGAAAAACTGTTTTTT.

This clonotype was counted at least ten times. The chain carries TRBV12-3 or TRBV12-4 and TRBJ1-1, with a possible D match to TRBD1 (5 bases). The CDR3 loop spans 13 amino acids. The ends were cut back, 6 bases at V and 4 bases at J, with 12 bases in the middle. This CDR3 is CASSQGKFTEAFF. CDR3 DNA: TGTGCCAGCAGCCAGGGAAAGTTCACTGAAGCTTTCTTT.

The chain combines TRBV7-3 with TRBJ2-2; D unresolved. CDR1 and CDR2 (germline): SGHTA, FQGTGA. The CDR3 spans 15 residues. V was shortened by 4 bases and J by 0 bases, with 9 bases between the two germline ends. The CDR3 loop reads CASSSPPANTGELFF. DNA of the CDR3: TGTGCCAGCAGCTCGCCCCCGGCGAACACCGGGGAGCTGTTTTTT.

This chain links TRBV7-8 with TRBJ2-7; D is unresolved. The CDR3 contains 12 residues. V gave up 1 base and J gave up 6 bases, with 7 bases separating them. Germline V gene data show CDR1 as SGHVS and CDR2 as FQNEAQ. The CDR3 DNA sequence: TGTGCCAGCAGCTTAGACCGCCTCGAGCAGTACGTC. This encodes CASSLDRLEQYV.

This clonotype has more than one count but fewer than ten. The rearrangement joins TRBV3-1 to TRBJ2-1, with D possibly called TRBD1 or TRBD2 (7 bases each). With 10 bases removed from V and 7 bases from J, the gap between germline ends came to 14 bases. Germline V CDR1 and CDR2: LGHDT, YNNKEL (reference sequence). This CDR3 spans 12 amino acids. The CDR3, as DNA: TGTGCCACGTCCAGGGGGGGGAATGAGCAGTTCTTC. Its translation is CATSRGGNEQFF.

This clonotype has more than one count but fewer than ten. The chain employs TRBV4-2 and TRBJ1-2; the match to TRBD1 covers 7 bases. The germline gives CDR1 LGHNA, CDR2 YNFKEQ. After removal of 4 bases from V and 5 bases from J, the junction contained 10 bases not matched to a gene. CDR3 length equals 15 residues. As DNA, the CDR3 is TGTGCCAGCAGCCCCGATGCCGGGACAGAATATGGCTACACCTTC. Its protein is CASSPDAGTEYGYTF.

This chain joins TRBV11-2 and TRBJ2-2; no clear D gene. V dropped 2 bases and J dropped 5 bases, with 9 bases sitting between them. The CDR3 contains 14 residues. Germline V gives CDR1 SGHAT, CDR2 FQNNGV. The CDR3 nucleotides read TGTGCCAGCAGCTTATACGTCGGGACCGGGGAGCTGTTTTTT. This codes for CASSLYVGTGELFF.

This clonotype was recorded at least ten times. The chain links TRBV6-1 to TRBJ2-1; 7 nucleotides align to TRBD1. CDR1 MNHNS and CDR2 SASEGT come from the germline V gene. The CDR3 is 14 amino acids. V shed 4 bases, J shed 5 bases, and the junction held 5 bases outside the gene matches. The CDR3 sequence is CASSVGQDHNEQFF. Written as DNA, the CDR3 is TGTGCCAGCAGTGTAGGACAGGACCACAATGAGCAGTTCTTC.

This chain uses TRBV2 with TRBJ2-7; no clear D gene. This CDR3 contains 15 residues. The V and J ends lost 7 bases and 1 base respectively, with 17 bases between them. The germline gives CDR1 SNHLY, CDR2 FYNNEI. Here the CDR3 DNA reads TGTGCCAGCATGGGTTTGGGGAAAGGGTCCTACGAGCAGTACTTC. Amino acids: CASMGLGKGSYEQYF.

This rearrangement joins TRBV20-1 to TRBJ1-2; D unclear. Germline V gene sequence: CDR1 DFQATT, CDR2 SNEGSKA (reference sequence). The germline V and J ends were trimmed by 3 bases and 0 bases, with 14 bases remaining between them. The CDR3 consists of 15 residues. In DNA, the CDR3 is TGCAGTGCTAGTTCCCTTCAGGCGACTAACTATGGCTACACCTTC. Protein: CSASSLQATNYGYTF.

The chain links TRBV20-1 to TRBJ1-2, with 9 bases fitting TRBD1. V lost 0 bases to trimming and J lost 3 bases; unmatched junction nucleotides: 11. CDR1 is DFQATT and CDR2 is SNEGSKA in the germline V gene (reference sequence). The CDR3 is 17 amino acids. CDR3 amino acids: CSARDGSKGQGDYGYTF. The CDR3, as DNA: TGCAGTGCTAGAGATGGTAGTAAGGGACAGGGAGACTATGGCTACACCTTC.

The chain uses TRBV4-1 and TRBJ1-4, with D tentatively TRBD1 (5 bases). Germline V gene sequence: CDR1 MGHRA, CDR2 YSYEKL. The V end was cut by 3 bases, the J end by 1 base, with 9 bases between. The CDR3 has 15 amino acids. CDR3 nucleotide sequence: TGCGCCAGCAGCCAGCCAGGGAAAACTAATGAAAAACTGTTTTTT. Its translation: CASSQPGKTNEKLFF.

There are many counts of this clonotype. The gene calls are TRBV9 and TRBJ1-2; a possible D gene is TRBD1 (5 bases). The CDR3 sequence is 13 residues long. V shed 4 bases and J shed 8 bases, with 15 bases lying between them. Germline CDR1 is SGDLS and CDR2 is YYNGEE. CDR3 sequence reads: CASSTNGDQGYTF. DNA for the CDR3: TGTGCCAGCAGCACCAATGGGGACCAAGGCTACACCTTC.

This clonotype occurred a few times. This chain uses TRBV28 with TRBJ1-5, with D possibly being TRBD1 (6 bases). CDR1 and CDR2 from the germline V gene are MDHEN and SYDVKM. This CDR3 region has 19 residues. V dropped 3 bases and J dropped 0 bases, with 21 bases sitting between them. CDR3 residues: CASSFRSLRQGNSNQPQHF. The CDR3 coding sequence is TGTGCCAGCAGTTTTCGCTCTCTTCGGCAGGGGAATAGCAATCAGCCCCAGCATTTT.

This clonotype showed up many times. The chain links TRBV28 to TRBJ2-1, with D possibly being TRBD1 or TRBD2 (6 bases each). The CDR3 loop spans 15 amino acids. The germline CDR1 and CDR2 sequences are MDHEN and SYDVKM. Trimming took off 8 bases at V and 1 base at J, with 15 bases between the two ends. This chain's CDR3 is CASLGAGRSYNEQFF. CDR3 coding DNA: TGTGCCAGCCTGGGGGCAGGGAGGTCCTACAATGAGCAGTTCTTC.

This clonotype was recorded at least ten times. The V and J genes are TRBV28 and TRBJ2-2; D possibly corresponds to TRBD1 (6 bases). Germline values: CDR1 MDHEN, CDR2 SYDVKM. The germline V and J ends were trimmed by 6 bases and 4 bases, with 9 bases remaining between them. The CDR3 contains 13 residues. The CDR3 spells CASRGQITGELFF. The CDR3 DNA sequence: TGTGCCAGCAGAGGACAGATCACCGGGGAGCTGTTTTTT.

On this clonotype: The CDR3 does not close with the conserved phenylalanine or tryptophan, likely indicating a read error. J is TRBJ2-7 and V is TRBV20-1; D gene unclear. This CDR3 has 13 residues. Germline CDR1 DFQATT, CDR2 SNEGSKA (reference sequence). Trimming cost V 4 bases and J 0 bases, with 10 bases left between them. CDR3 in DNA: TGCAGTGCTACCGAGGAGACCTCCTACGAGCAGTACCTC. Translating gives CSATEETSYEQYL.

This clonotype came up many times. V and J are TRBV28 and TRBJ2-3; unclear D gene. The CDR3 totals 12 residues. V was pared by 3 bases and J by 3 bases, with 4 bases between. Germline V CDR1 and CDR2: MDHEN, SYDVKM. The CDR3 loop is CASSFRTDTQYF. CDR3 in DNA: TGTGCCAGCAGTTTTAGGACAGATACGCAGTATTTT.

This clonotype has ten or more counts. The genes are TRBV3-1 and TRBJ1-4; 7 nucleotides align to TRBD1. CDR1 and CDR2 from the germline V gene are LGHDT and YNNKEL (reference sequence). The V segment lost 4 bases and the J segment 8 bases; nucleotides outside the gene matches: 10. This CDR3 has 15 residues. The CDR3 reads CASSLQTGLKEKLFF. The CDR3, as DNA: TGTGCCAGCAGCCTTCAGACAGGGTTGAAAGAAAAACTGTTTTTT.